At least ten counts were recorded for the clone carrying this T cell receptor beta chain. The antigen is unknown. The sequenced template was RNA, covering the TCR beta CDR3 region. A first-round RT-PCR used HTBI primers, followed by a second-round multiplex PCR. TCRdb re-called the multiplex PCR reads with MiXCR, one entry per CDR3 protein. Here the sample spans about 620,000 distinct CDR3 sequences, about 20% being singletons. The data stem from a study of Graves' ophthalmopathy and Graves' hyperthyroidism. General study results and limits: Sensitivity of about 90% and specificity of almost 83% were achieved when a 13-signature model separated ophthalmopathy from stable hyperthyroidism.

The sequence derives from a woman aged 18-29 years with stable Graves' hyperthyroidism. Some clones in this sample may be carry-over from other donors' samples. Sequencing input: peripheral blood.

For the CDR3, the DNA is TGCGCCAGCAGTGAGAGCGGGCAAGAGACCCAGTACTTC. Protein product: CASSESGQETQYF. The rearrangement joins TRBV10-1 to TRBJ2-5, with D perhaps matching TRBD2 (6 bases). The CDR3 has 13 residues. Deletions cut 2 bases from V and 2 bases from J, with 6 bases between. Germline V gene lookup returns CDR1 WNHNN and CDR2 SYGVQD (reference sequence).